A single sample is the source of the 31 T cell receptor beta chains below, sequenced in a study of spatial heterogeneity in lung cancer. A single record per CDR3 protein comes from TCRdb applying MiXCR to the 5' RACE reads. Of some 87,000 distinct CDR3 sequences in the sample, roughly 8.7% were seen once. The time point: sample taken at primary tumor resection. Whole RNA from tumor, nontumor lung or frozen PBMC was sequenced unsorted. This specimen consisted of PBMCs, obtained at surgery. The receptors here all came from a male donor with early-stage non-small cell lung cancer.

The rearrangement links TRBV11-2 to TRBJ2-3; 7 bases align to TRBD1. This CDR3 spans 15 amino acids. V trimming: 5 bases; J trimming: 0 bases; junction bases outside the gene matches: 5. CDR1 SGHAT and CDR2 FQNNGV come from the germline V gene. The CDR3 nucleotides read TGTGCCAGCAGCCGGACAGGAACTAGCACAGATACGCAGTATTTT. This encodes CASSRTGTSTDTQYF.

Remarks on this clonotype: At one of its ends the junction is not consistent with the germline gene, which may arise from a read error. The J gene is TRBJ2-2, the V gene TRBV6-5; a possible D gene is TRBD2 (5 bases). CDR1 is MNHEY and CDR2 is SVGAGI in the germline V gene. CDR3 length: 13 amino acids. Here the CDR3 reads CASSYLNTGKLFF. CDR3 DNA sequence: TGTGCCAGCAGTTACCTTAACACCGGGAAGCTGTTTTTT.

This chain connects TRBV4-3 to TRBJ1-6; possibly TRBD1 for D (6 bases). This CDR3 contains 15 residues. The germline V gene encodes CDR1 LGHNA and CDR2 YSLEER. Trimming shortened V by 4 bases and J by 7 bases, and 14 bases separated the two germline ends. CDR3 sequence: CASSRETGSNSPLHF. CDR3 sequence (DNA): TGCGCCAGCAGCCGCGAGACAGGTTCGAATTCACCCCTCCACTTT.

In this sample, this clonotype turned up many times. CDR3 nucleotide sequence: TGTGCCAGCAGCCAAGCGGCGGCAGTTAATGAAAAACTGTTTTTT. Amino acid sequence: CASSQAAAVNEKLFF. This chain uses TRBV4-2 with TRBJ1-4; no definite D call. Germline loops: CDR1 LGHNA, CDR2 YNFKEQ. CDR3 length: 15 residues. V lost 1 base to trimming and J lost 4 bases, with 10 bases between them.

The chain couples TRBV19 to TRBJ2-5; 9 bases are a match to TRBD1. The CDR3 loop spans 16 amino acids. The V segment lost 5 bases and the J segment 5 bases; nucleotides outside the gene matches: 12. Per the germline V gene, CDR1 is LNHDA and CDR2 is SQIVND (reference sequence). This CDR3 is CASSPSHRGLGETQYF. In nucleotides, the CDR3 is TGTGCCAGTAGTCCCTCCCACAGGGGGCTGGGGGAGACCCAGTACTTC.

Many counts were recorded for this clonotype. The rearrangement links TRBV7-2 to TRBJ2-1; TRBD2 matches 10 bases. Trimming at V came to 2 bases and at J to 6 bases, leaving 10 bases not matched to a gene. CDR3 length: 17 residues. The V gene's germline CDR1 is SGHTA and CDR2 FQGNSA. CDR3 bases: TGTGCCAGCAGCTTAAGGCCGACTAGCGGGTATCCCAATGAGCAGTTCTTC. It specifies CASSLRPTSGYPNEQFF.

This clonotype has a count of ten or more. The rearrangement joins TRBV6-5 to TRBJ2-7; D not certain. V was clipped by 2 bases and J by 3 bases, with 14 bases between them. CDR1 MNHEY and CDR2 SVGAGI come from the germline V gene. This CDR3 has 15 residues. CDR3 in DNA: TGTGCCAGCAGTTACATGGGCGGCACCTACTACGAGCAGTACTTC. It specifies CASSYMGGTYYEQYF.

The chain links TRBV2 to TRBJ1-5; 7 nucleotides line up with TRBD1. The V gene's germline CDR1 is SNHLY and CDR2 FYNNEI. Losses at the gene ends were 5 bases for V and 1 base for J; bases not matched to a gene: 5. The CDR3 loop spans 15 amino acids. The CDR3 nucleotides read TGTGCCAGCAGTACCGGGACAGCCAGCAATCAGCCCCAGCATTTT. Translating gives CASSTGTASNQPQHF.

This clonotype was observed many times. V is TRBV11-1 and J is TRBJ2-5; possible D gene TRBD1, 6 bases. The CDR3 contains 14 residues. The V gene lost 5 bases and the J gene lost 6 bases, with 16 bases spanning the gap. Germline loops: CDR1 SGHAT, CDR2 FQDESV (reference sequence). CDR3 residues: CASSTRDKLQTQYF. CDR3 bases: TGTGCCAGCAGCACTAGGGACAAGCTGCAGACCCAGTACTTC.

There are a few counts of this clonotype. The gene calls are TRBV3-1 and TRBJ2-2, with D perhaps matching TRBD1 or TRBD2 (5 bases each). Trimming took off 1 base at V and 1 base at J, with 13 bases between the two ends. The CDR3 runs 17 residues. The V gene's germline CDR1 is LGHDT and CDR2 YNNKEL (reference sequence). The CDR3 coding sequence is TGTGCCAGCAGCCAAGTAATGGGACCCCAGAACACCGGGGAGCTGTTTTTT. Its protein is CASSQVMGPQNTGELFF.

This clonotype was counted many times. CDR3 loop: CASTPQVNSNQPQHF. CDR3 nucleotide sequence: TGTGCCAGCACTCCACAGGTTAATAGCAATCAGCCCCAGCATTTT. The V and J genes are TRBV12-3 or TRBV12-4 and TRBJ1-5, with D perhaps matching TRBD1 (5 bases). The CDR3 is 15 residues long. The V end lost 7 bases, the J end lost 0 bases, and 13 bases lay between the germline ends.

The rearrangement links TRBV5-1 to TRBJ2-5; D may match TRBD1 or TRBD2 (5 bases each). V was clipped by 6 bases and J by 5 bases, with 20 bases between them. The CDR3 covers 15 residues. Germline values: CDR1 SGHRS, CDR2 YFSETQ. The chain's CDR3 is CASNSLGSGAETQYF. Written as DNA, the CDR3 is TGCGCCAGCAACAGTTTAGGGTCCGGGGCCGAGACCCAGTACTTC.

This clonotype was found a few times. CDR3 in DNA: TGTGCCAGCAGCGAACCAGCGGGGTCCGCCGGGGAGCTGTTTTTT. It yields the protein CASSEPAGSAGELFF. The chain uses TRBV9 and TRBJ2-2; 7 nucleotides align to TRBD2. The germline gives CDR1 SGDLS, CDR2 YYNGEE. The ends lost 3 bases at V and 6 bases at J; junction bases unmatched: 8. This CDR3 has 15 residues. Full variable domain (rest looked up from reference TRBV9 and TRBJ2-2): DSGVTQTPKHLITATGQRVTLRCSPRSGDLSVYWYQQSLDQGLQFLIQYYNGEERAKGNILERFSAQQFPDLHSELNLSSLELGDSALYFCASSEPAGSAGELFFGEGSRLTVL.

This chain joins TRBV7-2 and TRBJ1-4, with D hard to call. The ends were cut back, 2 bases at V and 5 bases at J, with 6 bases in the middle. CDR3 length equals 13 residues. Germline CDR1 and CDR2: SGHTA and FQGNSA. CDR3 in amino acids: CASSLWENEKLFF. The CDR3 region has the DNA TGTGCCAGCAGCTTATGGGAAAATGAAAAACTGTTTTTT.

This clonotype was detected many times. The chain has TRBV20-1 and TRBJ1-1; D remains ambiguous. Germline values: CDR1 DFQATT, CDR2 SNEGSKA (reference sequence). V lost 0 bases and J lost 2, with 10 bases in between. The CDR3 sequence is 14 residues long. The CDR3 spells CSARDGRTNTEAFF. As DNA, the CDR3 is TGCAGTGCTAGAGACGGACGGACCAACACTGAAGCTTTCTTT.

This clonotype was picked up many times. V and J are TRBV20-1 and TRBJ1-6; 9 bases agree with TRBD1. Germline CDR1 DFQATT, CDR2 SNEGSKA (reference sequence). V dropped 5 bases and J dropped 5; count of bases not matched to a gene: 7. The CDR3 runs 15 residues. This chain's CDR3 is CSAGPGQGNNSPLHF. CDR3 nucleotides: TGCAGTGCTGGACCGGGACAGGGAAATAATTCACCCCTCCACTTT.

The J gene is TRBJ2-2, the V gene TRBV5-1, with 7 bases matching TRBD2. The CDR3 sequence is 16 residues long. Per germline, CDR1 SGHRS and CDR2 YFSETQ. V gave up 4 bases and J gave up 1 base; unmatched junction bases: 7. The chain's CDR3 is CASSTGTTLNTGELFF. DNA for the CDR3: TGCGCCAGCAGCACCGGGACTACCCTGAACACCGGGGAGCTGTTTTTT.

The chain employs TRBV5-1 and TRBJ2-7; no reliable D call. Deletions cut 1 base from V and 0 bases from J, with 8 bases between. The V gene's germline CDR1 is SGHRS and CDR2 YFSETQ. The CDR3 covers 14 residues. This CDR3 is CASSLYGDSYEQYF. CDR3 DNA sequence: TGCGCCAGCAGCTTGTATGGCGACTCCTACGAGCAGTACTTC.

The rearrangement joins TRBV19 to TRBJ2-2; D is unclear. Trimming removed 2 bases at V and 4 bases at J, with 11 bases between. The CDR3 consists of 15 residues. Germline V gives CDR1 LNHDA, CDR2 SQIVND (reference sequence). The DNA of the CDR3 is TGTGCCAGTAGTATACCAAGACGGGTCACCGGGGAGCTGTTTTTT. Protein sequence: CASSIPRRVTGELFF.

This clonotype was seen repeatedly, ten times or more. This chain uses TRBV5-1 with TRBJ1-1; 7 bases match TRBD1. CDR1 is SGHRS, CDR2 YFSETQ, per germline. V lost 5 bases and J lost 0; bases outside the gene matches: 7. The length of the CDR3 is 15 residues. CDR3 in DNA: TGCGCCAGCAGTCTGGGGGACAGACTGAACACTGAAGCTTTCTTT. This translates into CASSLGDRLNTEAFF.

This clonotype was counted between two and nine times. The rearrangement uses TRBV4-3 and TRBJ2-1; TRBD2 agrees at 7 bases. The CDR3 length is 14 residues. The ends lost 0 bases at V and 7 bases at J; junction bases unmatched: 3. Looked up from germline, CDR1 is LGHNA and CDR2 is YSLEER. The CDR3 DNA reads TGCGCCAGCAGCCAAGATAGGGAGGGGAATGAGCAGTTCTTC. Protein product: CASSQDREGNEQFF.

This clonotype was seen ten or more times. The CDR3 sequence: CSARGGAADTQYF. The CDR3 DNA follows: TGCAGTGCTAGAGGTGGAGCGGCAGATACGCAGTATTTT. This sequence joins TRBV20-1 and TRBJ2-3; TRBD2 might be the D (5 bases). V lost 1 base to trimming and J lost 4 bases, with 9 bases between them. This CDR3 is built from 13 residues. The germline V gene encodes CDR1 DFQATT and CDR2 SNEGSKA (reference sequence).

In this sample, this clonotype turned up many times. The CDR3 DNA follows: TGTGCCATCAGTGGAGGGGCAGCAGCTAACTATGGCTACACCTTC. Its translation is CAISGGAAANYGYTF. The chain combines TRBV10-3 with TRBJ1-2; D is perhaps TRBD1 (5 bases). V lost 4 bases, J lost 0 bases, and 12 bases lay in between. The germline V gene has CDR1 ENHRY and CDR2 SYGVKD. CDR3 length: 15 residues.

In its sample, this clonotype was seen a few times. The V gene is TRBV7-8, the J gene TRBJ2-2, with D hard to call. Germline V gene data show CDR1 as SGHVS and CDR2 as FQNEAQ. The CDR3 length is 14 residues. Between the trimmed V and J ends, which lost 5 bases and 6 bases, there was a span of 13 bases. The DNA for the CDR3 is TGTGCCAGCAGCCCAGCCAGTGGGGCCGGGGAGCTGTTTTTT. Amino acids: CASSPASGAGELFF.

This clonotype showed up just a few times. The chain carries TRBV7-2 and TRBJ2-3, with D hard to call. Germline loops: CDR1 SGHTA, CDR2 FQGNSA. The V end lost 5 bases, the J end lost 1 base, and 10 bases lay between the germline ends. The CDR3 is 14 residues long. The CDR3 loop is CASSPHSGTDTQYF. In DNA, the CDR3 is TGTGCCAGCAGCCCCCACTCCGGCACAGATACGCAGTATTTT.

This clonotype has only a few counts. This chain joins TRBV29-1 and TRBJ2-7, with 8 bases that match TRBD1. After removal of 6 bases from V and 5 bases from J, the junction contained 6 bases not matched to a gene. CDR3 size: 12 residues. Germline V lookup: CDR1 SQVTM, CDR2 ANQGSEA. CDR3 bases: TGCAGCGTCCGGACAGGGTATAACGAGCAGTACTTC. Translating gives CSVRTGYNEQYF.

This clonotype was found a few times. CDR3 protein: CSVEGKSSYNEQFF. The CDR3 coding sequence is TGCAGCGTTGAAGGCAAGAGCTCCTACAATGAGCAGTTCTTC. The chain carries TRBV29-1 and TRBJ2-1; D not resolved. Germline V gene lookup returns CDR1 SQVTM and CDR2 ANQGSEA. The CDR3 length is 14 residues. The germline V and J ends were trimmed by 1 base and 0 bases, with 7 bases remaining between them.

The chain recombines TRBV4-3 with TRBJ2-5, with D unresolved. CDR1 LGHNA and CDR2 YSLEER come from the germline V gene. This CDR3 comprises 15 residues. V dropped 0 bases and J dropped 2 bases, with 10 bases sitting between them. The CDR3 region is CASSQEGRPQETQYF. CDR3 nucleotides: TGCGCCAGCAGCCAAGAAGGGCGGCCTCAAGAGACCCAGTACTTC.

In this sample, this clonotype turned up a few times. This chain connects TRBV29-1 to TRBJ1-4; D uncertain. This CDR3 comprises 12 residues. The ends were cut back, 7 bases at V and 3 bases at J, with 9 bases in the middle. Germline values: CDR1 SQVTM, CDR2 ANQGSEA. As DNA, the CDR3 is TGCAGCGCGGAGGACGCTAATGAAAAACTGTTTTTT. It yields the protein CSAEDANEKLFF.

This clonotype appeared a few times. This chain joins TRBV5-1 and TRBJ2-2, with D perhaps TRBD2 (6 bases). The ends were cut back, 3 bases at V and 5 bases at J, with 8 bases in the middle. This CDR3 region has 13 residues. Germline CDR1 SGHRS, CDR2 YFSETQ. DNA of the CDR3: TGCGCCAGCAGCTCGGGACTTACCGGGGAGCTGTTTTTT. This sequence encodes CASSSGLTGELFF. Variable domain in full (rest from reference TRBV5-1 and TRBJ2-2): KAGVTQTPRYLIKTRGQQVTLSCSPISGHRSVSWYQQTPGQGLQFLFEYFSETQRNKGNFPGRFSGRQFSNSRSEMNVSTLELGDSALYLCASSSGLTGELFFGEGSRLTVL.

Ten or more counts support this clonotype. The chain combines TRBV10-3 with TRBJ1-2, with D uncertain. This CDR3 comprises 13 residues. V lost 2 bases to trimming and J lost 5 bases, with 9 bases between them. Per germline, CDR1 ENHRY and CDR2 SYGVKD. In DNA form, the CDR3 reads TGTGCCATCAGTGAGGGAGTGGGATATGGCTACACCTTC. It translates to CAISEGVGYGYTF.